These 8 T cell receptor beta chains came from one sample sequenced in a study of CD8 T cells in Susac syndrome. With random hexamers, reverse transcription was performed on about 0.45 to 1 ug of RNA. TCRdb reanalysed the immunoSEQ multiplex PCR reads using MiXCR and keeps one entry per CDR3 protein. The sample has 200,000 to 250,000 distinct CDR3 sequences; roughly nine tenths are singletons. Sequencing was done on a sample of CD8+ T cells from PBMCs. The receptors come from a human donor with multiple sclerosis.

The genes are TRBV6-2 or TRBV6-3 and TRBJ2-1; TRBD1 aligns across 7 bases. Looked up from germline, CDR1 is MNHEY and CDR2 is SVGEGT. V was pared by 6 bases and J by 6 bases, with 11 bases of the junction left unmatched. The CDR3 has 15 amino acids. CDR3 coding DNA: TGTGCCAGCAGGGGTGACAGGGAAATCCCCAATGAGCAGTTCTTC. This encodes CASRGDREIPNEQFF.

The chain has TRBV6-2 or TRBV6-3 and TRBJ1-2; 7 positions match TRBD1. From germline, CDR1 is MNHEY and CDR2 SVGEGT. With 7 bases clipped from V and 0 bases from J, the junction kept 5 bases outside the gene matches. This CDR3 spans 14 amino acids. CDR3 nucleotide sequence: TGTGCCAGCAAAGGACAGGAAGCTAACTATGGCTACACCTTC. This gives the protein CASKGQEANYGYTF.

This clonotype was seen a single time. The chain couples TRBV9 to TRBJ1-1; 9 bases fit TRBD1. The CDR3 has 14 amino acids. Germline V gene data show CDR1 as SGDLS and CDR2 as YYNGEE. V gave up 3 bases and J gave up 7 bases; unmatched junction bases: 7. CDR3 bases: TGTGCCAGCAGCGCGGACAGGGGATTCAATGAAGCTTTCTTT. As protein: CASSADRGFNEAFF.

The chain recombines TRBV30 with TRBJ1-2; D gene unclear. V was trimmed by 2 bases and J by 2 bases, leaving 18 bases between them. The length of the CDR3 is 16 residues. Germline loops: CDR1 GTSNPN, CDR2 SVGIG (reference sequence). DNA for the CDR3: TGTGCCTGGAGTCCGTTAACTGGGGAATACAACTATGGCTACACCTTC. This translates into CAWSPLTGEYNYGYTF. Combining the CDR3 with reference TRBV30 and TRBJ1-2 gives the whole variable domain SQTIHQWPATLVQPVGSPLSLECTVEGTSNPNLYWYRQAAGRGLQLLFYSVGIGQISSEVPQNLSASRPQDRQFILSSKKLLLSDSGFYLCAWSPLTGEYNYGYTFGSGTRLTVV.

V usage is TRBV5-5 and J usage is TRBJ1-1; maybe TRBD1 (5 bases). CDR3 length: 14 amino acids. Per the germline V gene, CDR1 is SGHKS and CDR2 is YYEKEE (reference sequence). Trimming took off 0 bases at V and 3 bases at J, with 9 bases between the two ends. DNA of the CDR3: TGTGCCAGCAGCTTGGAGACAGCCTACACTGAAGCTTTCTTT. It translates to CASSLETAYTEAFF.

The CDR3 DNA follows: TGCAGCGTTGAAGACCGCGGACCTAACTATGGCTACACCTTC. It translates to CSVEDRGPNYGYTF. The chain carries TRBV29-1 and TRBJ1-2; no clear D. The CDR3 length is 14 residues. Germline assignment: CDR1 SQVTM and CDR2 ANQGSEA. The germline V and J ends were trimmed by 0 bases and 0 bases, with 8 bases remaining between them.

This chain's CDR3 is CASSPTHEFTGGDRMLYGYTF. CDR3 coding DNA: TGTGCCAGCTCACCAACGCACGAATTTACAGGGGGCGACCGGATGTTGTATGGCTACACCTTC. The V call is TRBV18, the J call TRBJ1-2, with 9 bases matching TRBD1. V shed 2 bases, J shed 5 bases, and the junction held 24 bases outside the gene matches. The CDR3 runs to 21 residues. Germline CDR1 KGHSH, CDR2 LQKENI.

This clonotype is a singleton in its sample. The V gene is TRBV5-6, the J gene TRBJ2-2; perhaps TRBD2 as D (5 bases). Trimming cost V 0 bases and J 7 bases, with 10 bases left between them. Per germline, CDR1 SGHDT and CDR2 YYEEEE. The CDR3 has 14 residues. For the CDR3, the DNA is TGTGCCAGCAGCTTGGGAGGGAGAGGCGGGGAGCTGTTTTTT. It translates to CASSLGGRGGELFF. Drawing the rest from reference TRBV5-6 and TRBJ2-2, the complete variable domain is DAGVTQSPTHLIKTRGQQVTLRCSPKSGHDTVSWYQQALGQGPQFIFQYYEEEERQRGNFPDRFSGHQFPNYSSELNVNALLLGDSALYLCASSLGGRGGELFFGEGSRLTVL.